This TCR beta chain was sequenced for a study of blood T cell repertoires in COVID-19. Background on the study: Material from acute and convalescent COVID-19 was sourced from the United States, Italy and Spain. From T cells, B-cell-depleted T cells, or PBMCs came the material, which was cDNA or gDNA.

Authors' processing steps: Amplification of reference gene primers was used by the study to estimate nucleated cell counts. Clones were sequenced by immunoSEQ multiplex PCR, and TCRdb holds only the in-frame ones, with some missing. The DNA gave D and trimming, while V, J and clone size come from that table. The sample lists 150,000 to 160,000 clones, around 83% occurring once. The CDR3 consists of 15 residues. V lost 9 bases, J lost 5 bases, and 13 bases stayed unmatched. Germline V gives CDR1 MDHEN, CDR2 SYDVKM. The genes are TRBV28 and TRBJ1-1; 9 bases are shared with TRBD1. The specimen was peripheral blood. The clonotype originates from a woman aged 55-70 years with acute or convalescent COVID-19. Here the CDR3 DNA reads TGTGCCAGTTTACCGGGACAGGGAATTTGGACTGAAGCTTTCTTT. As protein: CASLPGQGIWTEAFF.